This T cell receptor (beta chain) comes out of a study of prognosis after radiotherapy for stage I lung cancer. Study as a whole: The enrollment of patients with stage I non-small cell lung cancer occurred between April 2018 and 2019. Every lung cancer patient of the non-small cell type was deemed medically inoperable.

The CDR3 is 18 residues long. CDR1 and CDR2 (germline): MNHGY, SVAAGI. With V trimmed by 2 bases and J by 8 bases, 16 bases remained unmatched. With respect to this clonotype: This likely reflects a read error, since a far larger clone is one base away.

Template was genomic DNA; TCR beta CDR3 amplified in two multiplex PCR rounds. During first-round PCR, primers specific to each TRBV and TRBJ gene were used. MiXCR, run by TCRdb on the multiplex PCR reads, gives a single entry per CDR3 protein. The data contain 45,000 to 60,000 distinct CDR3 sequences, approximately 30% of them singletons. The source material was PBMCs, sampled before or after stereotactic body radiation therapy (not recorded which). The V call is TRBV6-9, the J call TRBJ2-1, with 9 nucleotides matching TRBD2. This clonotype was obtained from a donor aged 50 or older with non-small cell lung cancer. The CDR3 is CASSYKREGAGGTYEQFF. The CDR3 DNA follows: TGTGCCAGCAGTTATAAGAGGGAGGGGGCGGGAGGGACCTATGAGCAGTTCTTC.